The next 26 T cell receptor beta chains were all read from a single sample in a study of OX40 agonist ivuxolimab in advanced cancers. Measured with immunoSEQ multiplex PCR; TCRdb has only the in-frame clones, and not every one. Of around 80,000 clones in the sample, approximately 95% are singletons; the top ten hold roughly 20%. This specimen was CD4+ or CD8+ T cells sorted from blood, taken in a trial of the OX40 agonist ivuxolimab. Receptors originate from an adult with an advanced solid tumor such as melanoma, head and neck, liver or kidney cancer.

V is TRBV6-6 and J is TRBJ1-5, with 7 bases fitting TRBD1. Germline V lookup: CDR1 MNHNY, CDR2 SVGAGI (reference sequence). CDR3 length: 15 residues. Unmatched junction bases numbered 6, after V lost 6 bases and J lost 1 base. The CDR3 nucleotides are TGTGCCAGCAGCCAACGACAGGGAAGCAATCAGCCCCAGCATTTT. Translating it yields CASSQRQGSNQPQHF.

The J gene is TRBJ2-7, the V gene TRBV7-2; D might be TRBD1 (6 bases). Trimming pared 4 bases from V and 1 base from J, leaving 11 bases between. The CDR3 totals 14 residues. Germline V lookup: CDR1 SGHTA, CDR2 FQGNSA. In nucleotides, the CDR3 is TGTGCCAGCAGCTCCGTTGGACAGTCCTACGAGCAGTACTTC. This translates into CASSSVGQSYEQYF.

The gene calls are TRBV7-9 and TRBJ2-2, with TRBD1 as a possible D gene (6 bases). The V end was cut by 5 bases, the J end by 1 base, with 17 bases between. The CDR3 sequence is 17 residues long. Germline values: CDR1 SEHNR, CDR2 FQNEAQ (reference sequence). The CDR3, as DNA: TGTGCCAGCAGCCCAGGGGTGATAGGCGAGAACACCGGGGAGCTGTTTTTT. As protein: CASSPGVIGENTGELFF.

The chain recombines TRBV28 with TRBJ2-3; D is ambiguous. This CDR3 is 14 amino acids long. Germline assignment: CDR1 MDHEN and CDR2 SYDVKM. Trimming removed 3 bases from V and 2 bases from J, with 9 bases in between. The CDR3: CASSFERITDTQYF. The CDR3 bases are TGTGCCAGCAGTTTTGAGAGAATCACAGATACGCAGTATTTT.

J is TRBJ2-7 and V is TRBV30; 8 positions match TRBD2. This CDR3 is 13 amino acids long. The germline gives CDR1 GTSNPN, CDR2 SVGIG (reference sequence). V shed 0 bases, J shed 6 bases, and the junction held 4 bases outside the gene matches. Here the CDR3 reads CAWSVSGGGEQYF. DNA for the CDR3: TGTGCCTGGAGTGTATCGGGAGGGGGCGAGCAGTACTTC. The whole variable domain, filled in from reference TRBV30 and TRBJ2-7, reads SQTIHQWPATLVQPVGSPLSLECTVEGTSNPNLYWYRQAAGRGLQLLFYSVGIGQISSEVPQNLSASRPQDRQFILSSKKLLLSDSGFYLCAWSVSGGGEQYFGPGTRLTVT.

Only one count was recorded for this clone. The chain combines TRBV5-5 with TRBJ2-2, with unresolved D. Trimming removed 5 bases at V and 6 bases at J, with 11 bases between. Per the germline V gene, CDR1 is SGHKS and CDR2 is YYEKEE (reference sequence). The CDR3 spans 13 residues. CDR3 nucleotide sequence: TGTGCCAGCAGTTTAGGGTTCTCCGGGGAGCTGTTTTTT. Translating it yields CASSLGFSGELFF.

This chain joins TRBV11-3 and TRBJ2-7; 7 nucleotides align to TRBD2. Germline V gene data show CDR1 as SGHNT and CDR2 as YENEEA. This CDR3 comprises 17 residues. V trimming: 1 base; J trimming: 0 bases; junction bases outside the gene matches: 9. The CDR3 protein is CASSLGISGASSYEQYF. The CDR3, as DNA: TGTGCCAGCAGCTTAGGGATCAGCGGGGCGAGCTCCTACGAGCAGTACTTC.

This clone was seen just once. The rearrangement joins TRBV25-1 to TRBJ2-7; a possible D gene is TRBD1 (6 bases). V lost 4 bases, J lost 5 bases, and 12 bases lay in between. This CDR3 has 13 amino acids. Germline V gene data show CDR1 as MGHDK and CDR2 as SYGVNS. CDR3 DNA sequence: TGTGCCAGCAGTGGGGGGCGTAACCACGAGCAGTACTTC. This codes for CASSGGRNHEQYF.

This chain joins TRBV4-3 and TRBJ1-2, with 7 bases lining up with TRBD1. With V trimmed by 2 bases and J by 8 bases, 5 bases remained unmatched. This CDR3 comprises 13 residues. Germline assignment: CDR1 LGHNA and CDR2 YSLEER. The CDR3 loop is CASSQTGTEGYTF. DNA for the CDR3: TGCGCCAGCAGCCAAACCGGGACAGAAGGCTACACCTTC.

The chain recombines TRBV10-3 with TRBJ2-1, with TRBD1 matching 7 bases. The J segment lost 5 bases and the V segment lost 6 bases, leaving 4 bases of the junction unmatched. The CDR3 is made up of 13 amino acids. CDR1 is ENHRY, CDR2 SYGVKD, per germline. The CDR3 region has the DNA TGTGCCATCAGGGGGACAGAAAACAATGAGCAGTTCTTC. Translation gives CAIRGTENNEQFF.

The V gene is TRBV18, the J gene TRBJ2-7; tentative D call: TRBD1 (5 bases). This CDR3 contains 12 residues. Germline assignment: CDR1 KGHSH and CDR2 LQKENI. Between the trimmed V and J ends, which lost 5 bases and 6 bases, there was a span of 11 bases. CDR3 residues: CASSEDSPEQYF. The CDR3 nucleotides are TGTGCCAGCTCAGAAGACAGCCCCGAGCAGTACTTC.

This clone appeared once. The J gene is TRBJ1-4, the V gene TRBV6-1; D perhaps matches TRBD1 (5 bases). This CDR3 contains 18 residues. Between the trimmed V and J ends, which lost 2 bases and 0 bases, there was a span of 16 bases. Germline-derived CDR1 and CDR2 are MNHNS and SASEGT. CDR3 sequence (DNA): TGTGCCAGCAGTGAATGGGGGGGGTCCGGAGCAACTAATGAAAAACTGTTTTTT. It codes for CASSEWGGSGATNEKLFF.

The chain is built from TRBV27 and TRBJ2-7; a weak D match, TRBD2 (6 bases). Germline V gene lookup returns CDR1 MNHEY and CDR2 SMNVEV (reference sequence). This CDR3 has 15 residues. V was shortened by 4 bases and J by 0 bases, with 13 bases between the two germline ends. Here the CDR3 DNA reads TGTGCCAGCAGTTCACTCGGGAGTGTCTCCTACGAGCAGTACTTC. Amino acid sequence: CASSSLGSVSYEQYF.

The rearrangement uses TRBV7-6 and TRBJ1-3, with D unclear. V lost 7 bases, J lost 8 bases, and 6 bases lay in between. CDR1 SGHVS and CDR2 FNYEAQ come from the germline V gene. The CDR3 totals 10 residues. CDR3 nucleotide sequence: TGTGCCAGCATTGAGGACACCATATATTTT. As protein: CASIEDTIYF.

This chain connects TRBV7-6 to TRBJ2-1, with D tentatively TRBD2 (6 bases). The CDR3 spans 15 residues. The germline V gene has CDR1 SGHVS and CDR2 FNYEAQ. V lost 5 bases and J 4 bases, leaving 15 bases between the germline ends. CDR3 DNA sequence: TGTGCCAGCAGCCAAGAGGACGGGAGATACAATGAGCAGTTCTTC. This encodes CASSQEDGRYNEQFF.

The chain couples TRBV27 to TRBJ1-5; D is perhaps TRBD1 (5 bases). V was clipped by 4 bases and J by 8 bases, with 15 bases between them. In germline, CDR1 is MNHEY, CDR2 SMNVEV (reference sequence). The CDR3 has 14 amino acids. This chain's CDR3 is CASSWDGGRKPQHF. CDR3 DNA sequence: TGTGCCAGCAGTTGGGACGGTGGTCGGAAGCCCCAGCATTTT.

The CDR3 sequence is CASSSDSNQETQYF. The CDR3 bases are TGTGCCAGCAGCTCGGACAGTAACCAAGAGACCCAGTACTTC. The chain uses TRBV7-9 and TRBJ2-5; D might be TRBD1 (6 bases). Trimming shortened V by 4 bases and J by 0 bases, and 9 bases separated the two germline ends. The germline V gene encodes CDR1 SEHNR and CDR2 FQNEAQ (reference sequence). CDR3 length: 14 residues.

The rearrangement joins TRBV29-1 to TRBJ1-3; D may be TRBD1 (5 bases). Germline CDR1 SQVTM, CDR2 ANQGSEA. The CDR3 totals 15 residues. V was clipped by 6 bases and J by 0 bases, with 15 bases between them. The DNA for the CDR3 is TGCAGCGTACCAACGACAGCGAGCTCTGGAAACACCATATATTTT. It encodes CSVPTTASSGNTIYF.

The chain carries TRBV14 and TRBJ2-1, with 7 bases aligning to TRBD2. Germline CDR1 and CDR2: SGHDN and FVKESK. With V trimmed by 3 bases and J by 5 bases, 4 bases remained unmatched. There are 14 residues in the CDR3. CDR3 region: CASSQGLPDNEQFF. The CDR3 nucleotides read TGTGCCAGCAGCCAGGGACTACCCGACAATGAGCAGTTCTTC.

This clone appeared once. The chain combines TRBV6-5 with TRBJ2-1, with D unresolved. The germline V gene has CDR1 MNHEY and CDR2 SVGAGI. Trimming took 6 bases from V and 5 from J, leaving 11 bases between them. The CDR3 is 13 amino acids. In DNA form, the CDR3 reads TGTGCCAGCAGCCTCGGGCCGCACAATGAGCAGTTCTTC. Its protein is CASSLGPHNEQFF.

This clone showed up just a few times. The V gene is TRBV19, the J gene TRBJ1-6; D remains ambiguous. Germline V lookup: CDR1 LNHDA, CDR2 SQIVND (reference sequence). V was trimmed by 5 bases and J by 9 bases, leaving 11 bases between them. The CDR3 sequence is 13 residues long. The DNA for the CDR3 is TGTGCCAGTAGTGGAGGCGGTGGTTCACCCCTCCACTTT. Translation: CASSGGGGSPLHF.

The CDR3 bases are TGTGCCAGCAGCTCAGCGGGGGCGTACAATGAGCAGTTCTTC. The encoded protein is CASSSAGAYNEQFF. This chain uses TRBV7-6 with TRBJ2-1, with 8 bases lining up with TRBD2. With 4 bases clipped from V and 4 bases from J, the junction kept 3 bases outside the gene matches. The CDR3 has 14 residues. Per the germline V gene, CDR1 is SGHVS and CDR2 is FNYEAQ. The complete variable domain, with remaining parts taken from reference TRBV7-6 and TRBJ2-1, reads GAGVSQSPRYKVTKRGQDVALRCDPISGHVSLYWYRQALGQGPEFLTYFNYEAQQDKSGLPNDRFSAERPEGSISTLTIQRTEQRDSAMYRCASSSAGAYNEQFFGPGTRLTVL.

The chain recombines TRBV7-8 with TRBJ2-7; D might be TRBD1 (5 bases). Trimming cost V 1 base and J 1 base, with 11 bases left between them. This CDR3 has 15 amino acids. CDR1 is SGHVS and CDR2 is FQNEAQ in the germline V gene. The CDR3 loop reads CASSLVTDPSYEQYF. The DNA of the CDR3 is TGTGCCAGCAGCTTAGTGACAGACCCTTCCTACGAGCAGTACTTC.

The rearrangement joins TRBV29-1 to TRBJ2-5; D remains unclear. Trimming took 0 bases from V and 5 from J, leaving 13 bases between them. Per the germline V gene, CDR1 is SQVTM and CDR2 is ANQGSEA. This CDR3 comprises 14 residues. The CDR3 protein is CSVEDPDNWETQYF. The DNA of the CDR3 is TGCAGCGTTGAAGATCCAGACAATTGGGAGACCCAGTACTTC.

This chain joins TRBV27 and TRBJ1-2; D might be TRBD1 (5 bases). Trimming shortened V by 2 bases and J by 4 bases, and 11 bases separated the two germline ends. Germline lookup yields CDR1 MNHEY and CDR2 SMNVEV (reference sequence). This CDR3 contains 14 residues. The CDR3 bases are TGTGCCAGCAGTTTAACAGCGACAGCCTATGGCTACACCTTC. Encoded protein: CASSLTATAYGYTF.

This clone appeared once. The gene calls are TRBV18 and TRBJ2-7; the D gene is possibly TRBD2 (5 bases). Germline-derived CDR1 and CDR2 are KGHSH and LQKENI. The CDR3 runs to 14 residues. Trimming stripped 2 bases from V and 6 bases from J, with 14 bases between. CDR3 DNA sequence: TGTGCCAGCTCACCAATAACCCTAGCCCCCGAGCAGTACTTC. Amino acid sequence: CASSPITLAPEQYF.